A selection of T cell receptor beta chains follows, all from one sample in a study of T cell responses to AZD1222 COVID-19 vaccine. Using immunoSEQ multiplex PCR, the repertoire was profiled, and TCRdb retains in-frame clones only, with some absent. The table includes roughly 87,000 clones, 75% to 90% detected once. The input for sequencing was peripheral blood, taken 28 days after the second AZD1222 dose. Receptor source: an adult who received the AZD1222 COVID-19 vaccine. Each CDR3 is given with its conserved first and last residue. D genes are given only for firm matches. Expanded clones get a size class; other rows say once, few or many, or leave the size out.

d_call	clone_size	v_call	j_call	cdr3_aa	cdr3_nt
TRBD2	.	TRBV5-1	TRBJ2-1	CASSPRGGQRNEQFF	TGCGCCAGCAGCCCGCGGGGGGGCCAACGGAATGAGCAGTTCTTC
.	.	TRBV7-2	TRBJ1-1	CASSSIVLGAFF	TGTGCCAGCAGCAGTATAGTCCTAGGGGCTTTCTTT
TRBD1	.	TRBV3-1/TRBV3-2	TRBJ1-4	CASSHSGQGVNEKLFF	TGTGCCAGCAGCCATTCTGGACAGGGGGTAAATGAAAAACTGTTTTTT
.	once	TRBV6-5	TRBJ1-1	CASSYREMNTEAFF	TGTGCCAGCAGTTATAGGGAAATGAACACTGAAGCTTTCTTT
.	.	TRBV27	TRBJ1-1	CASSFRRNTEAFF	TGTGCCAGCAGTTTTCGCAGGAACACTGAAGCTTTCTTT
TRBD2	once	TRBV30	TRBJ2-1	CAWSPGGAYNEQFF	TGTGCCTGGAGTCCGGGGGGGGCTTACAATGAGCAGTTCTTC
.	.	TRBV24-1	TRBJ2-6	CATSGGPSGANVLTF	TGTGCCACCAGTGGTGGGCCCTCTGGGGCCAACGTCCTGACTTTC
TRBD1	.	TRBV6-2/TRBV6-3	TRBJ1-3	CASSSWTGISSGNTIYF	TGTGCCAGCAGTTCCTGGACAGGGATCAGCTCTGGAAACACCATATATTTT
.	.	TRBV5-1	TRBJ1-4	CASSRGHEKLFF	TGCGCCAGCAGCCGGGGACATGAAAAACTGTTTTTT
.	few	TRBV27	TRBJ1-5	CASSPTENQPQHF	TGTGCCAGCAGTCCGACAGAGAATCAGCCCCAGCATTTT
.	few	TRBV7-9	TRBJ1-6	CATTGLPDYNSPLHF	TGTGCCACCACAGGACTCCCGGATTATAATTCACCCCTCCACTTT
TRBD1	.	TRBV10-3	TRBJ1-1	CAISRTGGSEAFF	TGTGCCATCAGCCGGACAGGGGGCTCTGAAGCTTTCTTT
TRBD1	.	TRBV4-1	TRBJ2-2	CASSQAGQGNLGELFF	TGCGCCAGCAGCCAAGCCGGACAGGGGAATCTCGGGGAGCTGTTTTTT
.	.	TRBV10-1	TRBJ1-6	CASAEGGYNSPLHF	TGCGCCAGCGCCGAGGGAGGGTATAATTCACCCCTCCACTTT
TRBD1	.	TRBV19	TRBJ1-1	CASSIRQGNTEAFF	TGTGCCAGTAGTATCCGACAGGGCAACACTGAAGCTTTCTTT
.	.	TRBV12-3/TRBV12-4	TRBJ2-7	CASSFGLPYEQYF	TGTGCCAGCAGTTTTGGGCTACCCTACGAGCAGTACTTC
.	.	TRBV6-4	TRBJ2-2	CASQGAVNTGELFF	TGTGCCAGCCAGGGTGCTGTGAACACCGGGGAGCTGTTTTTT
.	.	TRBV9	TRBJ2-7	CASSVVGGNEQYF	TGTGCCAGCAGCGTAGTGGGGGGTAACGAGCAGTACTTC
TRBD2	.	TRBV19	TRBJ2-3	CASRIAGVSDTQYF	TGTGCCAGTAGGATTGCGGGGGTCTCAGATACGCAGTATTTT
.	.	TRBV6-5	TRBJ2-1	CASSYRPSSYNEQFF	TGTGCCAGCAGTTACAGGCCAAGCTCCTACAATGAGCAGTTCTTC
.	.	TRBV21-1	TRBJ1-2	CATRPRQLNYGYTF	TGTGCCACCAGACCCCGACAGTTAAACTATGGCTACACCTTC
.	.	TRBV7-8	TRBJ1-5	CASSQVGGSQPQHF	TGTGCCAGCAGCCAGGTTGGAGGATCGCAGCCCCAGCATTTT
.	few	TRBV4-1	TRBJ2-5	CASSQGSQETQYF	TGCGCCAGCAGCCAAGGGTCCCAAGAGACCCAGTACTTC
TRBD2	.	TRBV19	TRBJ2-1	CASSIIAGATNEQFF	TGTGCCAGTAGTATTATAGCGGGGGCGACCAATGAGCAGTTCTTC
.	.	TRBV28	TRBJ1-6	CASMVERSPLHF	TGTGCCAGCATGGTGGAGCGTTCACCCCTCCACTTT
TRBD1	.	TRBV3-1/TRBV3-2	TRBJ1-1	CASSQRQGDTEAFF	TGTGCCAGCAGCCAACGACAGGGGGACACTGAAGCTTTCTTT
.	.	TRBV18	TRBJ1-1	CASSPLPAHSNTEAFF	TGTGCCAGCTCACCACTACCAGCCCACTCGAACACTGAAGCTTTCTTT
.	.	TRBV3-1/TRBV3-2	TRBJ2-3	CASSFTGTGYTDTQYF	TGTGCCAGCAGCTTCACGGGGACTGGTTACACAGATACGCAGTATTTT